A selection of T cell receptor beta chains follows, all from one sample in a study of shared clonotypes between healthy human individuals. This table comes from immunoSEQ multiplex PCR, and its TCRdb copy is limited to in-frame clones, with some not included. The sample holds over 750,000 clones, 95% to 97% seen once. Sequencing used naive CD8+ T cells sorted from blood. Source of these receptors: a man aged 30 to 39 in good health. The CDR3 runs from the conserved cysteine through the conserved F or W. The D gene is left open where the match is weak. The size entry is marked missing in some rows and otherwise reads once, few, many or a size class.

CDR3: CASSLTSGSNKISYEQYF; DNA: TGTGCCAGCAGCCTAACTAGCGGGAGTAACAAAATTTCCTACGAGCAGTACTTC; length: 18; V: TRBV7-9; D: TRBD2; size: .; J: TRBJ2-7
CDR3: CASSLAGGDQPQHF; DNA: TGTGCCAGCAGCCTCGCAGGAGGGGATCAGCCCCAGCATTTT; length: 14; V: TRBV7-9; D: .; size: .; J: TRBJ1-5
CDR3: CASSLGGGAAYEQYF; DNA: TGTGCCAGCAGCTTAGGAGGGGGGGCCGCCTACGAGCAGTACTTC; length: 15; V: TRBV11-3; D: .; size: .; J: TRBJ2-7
CDR3: CSVEDMNTEAFF; DNA: TGCAGCGTTGAAGACATGAACACTGAAGCTTTCTTT; length: 12; V: TRBV29-1; D: .; size: .; J: TRBJ1-1
CDR3: CASSAAGAHYGYTF; DNA: TGTGCCAGCAGCGCAGCTGGGGCCCACTATGGCTACACCTTC; length: 14; V: TRBV7-9; D: .; size: .; J: TRBJ1-2
CDR3: CASSPEPAPDTQYF; DNA: TGTGCCAGCTCACCTGAACCCGCGCCCGATACGCAGTATTTT; length: 14; V: TRBV18; D: .; size: .; J: TRBJ2-3
CDR3: CASRRRGSYYEQYF; DNA: TGTGCCAGCAGACGACGCGGGAGTTACTACGAGCAGTACTTC; length: 14; V: TRBV2; D: TRBD2; size: once; J: TRBJ2-7
CDR3: CASSTLLAGGYNEQFF; DNA: TGTGCCAGCAGTACTCTCCTAGCGGGAGGGTACAATGAGCAGTTCTTC; length: 16; V: TRBV28; D: TRBD2; size: .; J: TRBJ2-1
CDR3: CATSRDGTKETQYF; DNA: TGTGCCACCAGCAGGGACGGAACTAAAGAGACCCAGTACTTC; length: 14; V: TRBV15; D: .; size: .; J: TRBJ2-5
CDR3: CASRRGQGNQPQHF; DNA: TGTGCCAGCAGGAGAGGACAGGGAAATCAGCCCCAGCATTTT; length: 14; V: TRBV27; D: TRBD1; size: .; J: TRBJ1-5
CDR3: CASSVGDNRSGTQYF; DNA: TGTGCCAGCAGCGTAGGGGACAACAGGTCGGGGACCCAGTACTTC; length: 15; V: TRBV9; D: .; size: few; J: TRBJ2-5
CDR3: CASSQKGGRIYEQYF; DNA: TGTGCCAGCAGTCAAAAAGGCGGGAGAATCTACGAGCAGTACTTC; length: 15; V: TRBV5-6; D: TRBD2; size: .; J: TRBJ2-7
CDR3: CASSLIDRGSEQYF; DNA: TGTGCCAGCAGTTTAATCGACAGGGGGTCCGAGCAGTACTTC; length: 14; V: TRBV27; D: TRBD1; size: .; J: TRBJ2-7
CDR3: CASGLSSEQFF; DNA: TGTGCCAGCGGACTGAGTAGCGAGCAGTTCTTC; length: 11; V: TRBV2; D: .; size: .; J: TRBJ2-1
CDR3: CAGTQGQYNEQFF; DNA: TGTGCCGGGACGCAGGGCCAGTACAATGAGCAGTTCTTC; length: 13; V: TRBV11-3; D: .; size: .; J: TRBJ2-1
CDR3: CASSPAAGVDEQYF; DNA: TGTGCCAGCAGCCCGGCCGCGGGGGTGGACGAGCAGTACTTC; length: 14; V: TRBV5-4; D: TRBD2; size: .; J: TRBJ2-7
CDR3: CASRDRVGEQYF; DNA: TGTGCCAGTCGGGACAGGGTGGGGGAGCAGTACTTC; length: 12; V: TRBV13; D: TRBD1; size: .; J: TRBJ2-7
CDR3: CAIRPLAGGTGELFF; DNA: TGTGCCATCCGACCGCTAGCGGGTGGCACCGGGGAGCTGTTTTTT; length: 15; V: TRBV6-1; D: TRBD2; size: .; J: TRBJ2-2
CDR3: CASSSTGTWNNEQFF; DNA: TGTGCCAGCAGCTCAACCGGGACTTGGAACAATGAGCAGTTCTTC; length: 15; V: TRBV7-9; D: .; size: .; J: TRBJ2-1
CDR3: CASRGSGVLEQYF; DNA: TGCGCCAGCAGGGGGAGCGGGGTGCTCGAGCAGTACTTC; length: 13; V: TRBV10-2; D: TRBD2; size: .; J: TRBJ2-7
CDR3: CASTMGGPYEQYF; DNA: TGTGCCAGCACCATGGGGGGGCCCTACGAGCAGTACTTC; length: 13; V: TRBV6-6; D: .; size: .; J: TRBJ2-7
CDR3: CASSSGTPGPDTQYF; DNA: TGCGCCAGCAGCTCCGGGACTCCGGGACCCGATACGCAGTATTTT; length: 15; V: TRBV4-3; D: .; size: .; J: TRBJ2-3
CDR3: CASSSTETHQETQYF; DNA: TGTGCCAGCAGCTCGACAGAAACTCACCAAGAGACCCAGTACTTC; length: 15; V: TRBV11-3; D: .; size: once; J: TRBJ2-5
CDR3: CASSQDPPGEQFF; DNA: TGTGCCAGCAGCCAAGACCCCCCGGGTGAGCAGTTCTTC; length: 13; V: TRBV14; D: .; size: .; J: TRBJ2-1
CDR3: CASSQVRGPYEQYF; DNA: TGTGCCAGCAGCCAGGTCCGGGGCCCGTATGAGCAGTACTTC; length: 14; V: TRBV14; D: .; size: .; J: TRBJ2-7
CDR3: CASSSTDRRGDQPQHF; DNA: TGTGCCAGCAGTTCCACCGACCGGCGGGGTGATCAGCCCCAGCATTTT; length: 16; V: TRBV6-6; D: .; size: .; J: TRBJ1-5
CDR3: CASSPRTGGGNIQYF; DNA: TGTGCCAGCAGCCCGCGGACAGGGGGAGGGAACATTCAGTACTTC; length: 15; V: TRBV7-9; D: TRBD1; size: .; J: TRBJ2-4
CDR3: CASSSGRVGNTIYF; DNA: TGTGCCAGCAGCTCCGGGAGGGTTGGAAACACCATATATTTT; length: 14; V: TRBV11-2; D: .; size: few; J: TRBJ1-3
CDR3: CASSPLAGAPEAFF; DNA: TGTGCCAGCTCACCATTAGCAGGGGCGCCTGAAGCTTTCTTT; length: 14; V: TRBV18; D: .; size: .; J: TRBJ1-1
CDR3: CAWSPQDNSPLHF; DNA: TGTGCCTGGAGTCCTCAAGATAATTCACCCCTCCACTTT; length: 13; V: TRBV30; D: .; size: .; J: TRBJ1-6
CDR3: CAWSVHDAEQFF; DNA: TGTGCCTGGAGTGTACATGACGCCGAGCAGTTCTTC; length: 12; V: TRBV30; D: .; size: .; J: TRBJ2-1
CDR3: CASKGGGSTGELFF; DNA: TGTGCCAGCAAGGGAGGGGGCAGTACCGGGGAGCTGTTTTTT; length: 14; V: TRBV7-6; D: .; size: .; J: TRBJ2-2
CDR3: CASPPSGNSNQPQHF; DNA: TGCGCCAGCCCTCCCTCCGGAAATAGCAATCAGCCCCAGCATTTT; length: 15; V: TRBV5-1; D: .; size: .; J: TRBJ1-5
CDR3: CASRRQRENTDTQYF; DNA: TGTGCCAGCAGGCGACAGCGGGAGAACACAGATACGCAGTATTTT; length: 15; V: TRBV2; D: TRBD2; size: .; J: TRBJ2-3
CDR3: CASSPAGSYEQYF; DNA: TGTGCCAGCTCACCGGCGGGCTCCTACGAGCAGTACTTC; length: 13; V: TRBV18; D: .; size: .; J: TRBJ2-7
CDR3: CASSGVRGRQPQHF; DNA: TGTGCCAGCAGCGGTGTCCGAGGGCGACAGCCCCAGCATTTT; length: 14; V: TRBV7-9; D: .; size: .; J: TRBJ1-5
CDR3: CASSPPLDLGPNTEAFF; DNA: TGTGCCAGCTCACCACCTTTGGACCTAGGACCGAACACTGAAGCTTTCTTT; length: 17; V: TRBV18; D: .; size: .; J: TRBJ1-1
CDR3: CSVESRTGGYEQYF; DNA: TGCAGCGTCGAATCACGGACAGGGGGTTACGAGCAGTACTTC; length: 14; V: TRBV29-1; D: TRBD1; size: .; J: TRBJ2-7
CDR3: CASSLRSAEYEQYF; DNA: TGTGCCAGCAGCTTACGATCCGCCGAATACGAGCAGTACTTC; length: 14; V: TRBV7-9; D: .; size: .; J: TRBJ2-7
CDR3: CASSLVQGIEAFF; DNA: TGTGCCAGCAGCTTAGTGCAGGGGATTGAAGCTTTCTTT; length: 13; V: TRBV7-8; D: .; size: few; J: TRBJ1-1
CDR3: CASVFLQVGHQPQHF; DNA: TGTGCCAGCGTATTTCTACAGGTCGGACATCAGCCCCAGCATTTT; length: 15; V: TRBV6-5; D: .; size: .; J: TRBJ1-5
CDR3: CSYNDRGETQYF; DNA: TGCAGCTATAACGACAGGGGAGAGACCCAGTACTTC; length: 12; V: TRBV29-1; D: TRBD1; size: .; J: TRBJ2-5
CDR3: CASSESTVSTDTQYF; DNA: TGCGCCAGCAGTGAATCGACAGTCTCCACAGATACGCAGTATTTT; length: 15; V: TRBV10-2; D: .; size: once; J: TRBJ2-3
CDR3: CASGPWDRGIGQYF; DNA: TGTGCCAGCGGTCCATGGGACAGGGGCATCGGGCAGTACTTC; length: 14; V: TRBV27; D: TRBD1; size: .; J: TRBJ2-7
CDR3: CASSTVGSGQGFYGYTF; DNA: TGTGCCAGCAGCACAGTGGGGTCGGGACAGGGCTTCTATGGCTACACCTTC; length: 17; V: TRBV7-2; D: TRBD1; size: .; J: TRBJ1-2